This T cell receptor (beta chain) comes out of a study of CD8 T cells in ankylosing spondylitis. Study-level findings and limits: Some of these motif variants have turned up before, in reports on reactive arthritis synovial fluid and blood. Seemingly distinctive of ankylosing spondylitis blood was a TCR beta motif formed by eight highly homologous variants.

TCRdb reanalysed the 5' RACE reads using MiXCR and keeps one entry per CDR3 protein. The data hold 400,000 or so distinct CDR3 sequences, with 25% to 30% observed a single time. This clonotype was picked up a small number of times. Its cognate antigen is unknown. Input material: blood, either unsorted or a sorted T cell fraction (not recorded which). This clonotype originated in a male donor with ankylosing spondylitis.

CDR3 DNA: TGCAGCTGGGACAGACGCACAGATACGCAGTATTTT. Translated: CSWDRRTDTQYF. The V gene is TRBV20-1, the J gene TRBJ2-3; TRBD1 agrees at 7 bases. The CDR3 contains 12 residues. Germline lookup yields CDR1 DFQATT and CDR2 SNEGSKA (reference sequence).